These T cell receptor beta chains were read from a single sample in a study of T-cell reconstitution after alpha-beta-depleted transplantation in children. TCRdb processed the PCR reads anew with MiXCR; each CDR3 protein has one entry. The sample consists of about 400,000 distinct CDR3 sequences, 15% to 20% of them appearing once. The material sequenced was PBMCs, mostly from graft donor cells, taken 360 days after TCRalphabeta/CD19-depleted stem cell transplant. Source of these receptors: a boy in the first two years of life who had a stem cell transplant for Wiskott-Aldrich syndrome, so the T cells may come from the graft donor. CDR3s include the opening cysteine and the closing phenylalanine or tryptophan. The D gene is left open where the match is weak. The size of a clone is reported for some rows only, either as once, few or many, or as a class for expanded clones.

j_call v_call d_call clone_size cdr3_aa cdr3_nt
TRBJ2-3 TRBV5-1 NA NA CASSLGQGIDTQYF TGCGCCAGCAGCTTGGGTCAGGGAATCGATACGCAGTATTTT
TRBJ1-4 TRBV2 TRBD1 few CASSGQGAFEKLFF TGTGCCAGCAGCGGACAGGGGGCTTTTGAAAAACTGTTTTTT
TRBJ2-7 TRBV6-1 NA NA CASKAGSYEQYF TGTGCCAGCAAGGCCGGCTCCTACGAGCAGTACTTC
TRBJ2-1 TRBV2 TRBD1 NA CASREGQGGYNEQFF TGTGCCAGCAGAGAGGGACAGGGCGGGTACAATGAGCAGTTCTTC
TRBJ2-5 TRBV6-5 NA NA CASSSSSRGNRETQYF TGTGCCAGCAGTTCCTCCTCCCGAGGGAATCGAGAGACCCAGTACTTC
TRBJ2-3 TRBV20-1 NA many CSAGGPSTDTQYF TGCAGTGCTGGGGGGCCTAGCACAGATACGCAGTATTTT
TRBJ2-3 TRBV5-1 NA NA CASSLAPGLVTDTQYF TGCGCCAGCAGCTTGGCCCCAGGACTGGTGACAGATACGCAGTATTTT
TRBJ2-7 TRBV5-1 NA few CASTEDSSYEQYF TGCGCCAGCACCGAAGACAGTTCCTACGAGCAGTACTTC
TRBJ2-7 TRBV15 NA NA CARAFDTFPRGYEQYF TGTGCCCGCGCTTTCGACACCTTCCCTAGGGGTTACGAGCAGTACTTC
TRBJ2-3 TRBV18 NA many CASSPPSTDTQYF TGTGCCAGCAGCCCTCCTAGCACAGATACGCAGTATTTT
TRBJ2-7 TRBV5-1 NA many CASSLGSFSSYEQYF TGCGCCAGCAGCTTGGGTTCGTTTAGCTCCTACGAGCAGTACTTC
TRBJ2-3 TRBV6-1 TRBD1 NA CASSVRGRDTQYF TGTGCCAGCAGTGTGAGGGGGCGAGATACGCAGTATTTT
TRBJ2-5 TRBV4-3 NA NA CASSQDLGGARQETQYF TGCGCCAGCAGCCAAGATCTTGGGGGGGCGCGCCAAGAGACCCAGTACTTC
TRBJ2-2 TRBV11-2 TRBD2 few CASSLPSLAGQSTGELFF TGTGCCAGCAGCTTACCCTCCCTAGCGGGACAGTCCACCGGGGAGCTGTTTTTT
TRBJ2-2 TRBV20-1 TRBD1 NA CSARMDRGTGELFF TGCAGTGCTAGAATGGACAGGGGGACCGGGGAGCTGTTTTTT
TRBJ2-4 TRBV29-1 TRBD2 NA CSVGEWGGFKNIQYF TGCAGCGTTGGAGAGTGGGGGGGATTCAAAAACATTCAGTACTTC